This passage covers 18 T cell receptor beta chains from one sample sequenced in a study of blood T cell repertoires in COVID-19. Some clones are missing from TCRdb's copy, which holds only in-frame ones; the method was immunoSEQ multiplex PCR. In the table there are about 150,000 clones, approximately 87% of which are singletons. The sample was PBMCs or T cells enriched from blood (not recorded which). These receptors originate from a woman aged 30 to 39 with acute COVID-19.

The rearrangement uses TRBV18 and TRBJ2-2; 7 bases agree with TRBD2. There are 12 residues in the CDR3. The J segment lost 6 bases and the V segment lost 6 bases, leaving 1 base of the junction unmatched. The germline gives CDR1 KGHSH, CDR2 LQKENI. The CDR3 DNA reads as TGTGCCAGCTCCCGGGGGGCCGGGGAGCTGTTTTTT. Protein product: CASSRGAGELFF.

The gene calls are TRBV11-1 and TRBJ2-2; 7 bases agree with TRBD2. The germline V gene has CDR1 SGHAT and CDR2 FQDESV (reference sequence). The V segment lost 1 base and the J segment 5 bases; nucleotides outside the gene matches: 4. This CDR3 has 15 residues. This CDR3 reads CASSLEGLSTGELFF. As DNA, the CDR3 is TGTGCCAGCAGCTTAGAGGGACTATCTACCGGGGAGCTGTTTTTT.

This chain links TRBV6-4 with TRBJ2-3; 9 positions agree with TRBD2. Germline V gene lookup returns CDR1 MRHNA and CDR2 SNTAGT. This CDR3 spans 15 amino acids. V gave up 0 bases and J gave up 6 bases; unmatched junction bases: 4. Written as DNA, the CDR3 is TGTGCCAGCAGTGACTCGGCGGGAGGGCCCGATACGCAGTATTTT. It encodes CASSDSAGGPDTQYF.

The J gene is TRBJ2-3, the V gene TRBV3-1 (or the pseudogene TRBV3-2), with TRBD2 matching 9 bases. This CDR3 is 16 amino acids long. The germline V gene encodes CDR1 LGHDT and CDR2 YNNKEL (reference sequence). The ends lost 1 base at V and 4 bases at J; junction bases unmatched: 6. This chain's CDR3 is CASSQGVSGSADTQYF. In nucleotides, the CDR3 is TGTGCCAGCAGCCAAGGGGTTAGCGGGAGCGCAGATACGCAGTATTTT.

To note about this clone: This same CDR3 is encoded by further DNA sequences in the sample. V usage is TRBV4-1 and J usage is TRBJ1-5; 9 bases match TRBD1. From germline, CDR1 is MGHRA and CDR2 YSYEKL. This CDR3 has 16 amino acids. The junction had 8 bases not matched to a gene; V was cut back by 3 bases and J by 5 bases. The CDR3 spells CASSQPTGTGHQPQHF. The CDR3 DNA reads as TGCGCCAGCAGCCAGCCGACCGGGACAGGGCATCAGCCCCAGCATTTT.

V and J are TRBV18 and TRBJ2-2, with D perhaps matching TRBD2 (5 bases). The CDR3 length is 16 residues. CDR1 and CDR2 from the germline V gene are KGHSH and LQKENI. The V gene lost 2 bases and the J gene lost 4 bases, with 14 bases spanning the gap. CDR3 sequence: CASSPERAGLTGELFF. The CDR3 DNA follows: TGTGCCAGCTCACCAGAGAGGGCAGGACTCACCGGGGAGCTGTTTTTT.

Note on this clone: The same CDR3 can be traced to other DNA sequences in this sample. The CDR3 loop reads CASSPGQGAYGYTF. CDR3 bases: TGTGCCAGCTCACCCGGACAGGGGGCTTATGGCTACACCTTC. The rearrangement links TRBV18 to TRBJ1-2; 11 bases are a match to TRBD1. The J segment lost 5 bases and the V segment lost 3 bases, leaving 2 bases of the junction unmatched. In germline, CDR1 is KGHSH, CDR2 LQKENI. The CDR3 consists of 14 residues.

The chain carries TRBV7-9 and TRBJ2-3; TRBD2 aligns across 8 bases. V shed 0 bases, J shed 6 bases, and the junction held 11 bases outside the gene matches. The CDR3 contains 17 residues. CDR1 and CDR2 (germline): SEHNR, FQNEAQ (reference sequence). CDR3 residues: CASSLAPPREGRDTQYF. In nucleotides, the CDR3 is TGTGCCAGCAGCTTAGCGCCTCCCCGGGAGGGCCGTGATACGCAGTATTTT.

The chain carries TRBV24-1 and TRBJ2-1; tentative D call: TRBD2 (6 bases). The CDR3 extends over 14 amino acids. CDR1 KGHDR and CDR2 SFDVKD come from the germline V gene. Trimming removed 0 bases from V and 9 bases from J, with 11 bases in between. CDR3: CATSDLSGVGEQFF. In DNA form, the CDR3 reads TGTGCCACCAGTGATTTGTCGGGGGTCGGTGAGCAGTTCTTC.

This clone was seen a handful of times. The V and J genes are TRBV5-4 and TRBJ2-2, with TRBD2 matching 7 bases. Germline V gene data show CDR1 as SGHNT and CDR2 as YYREEE (reference sequence). CDR3 length equals 15 residues. The junction had 3 bases not matched to a gene; V was cut back by 4 bases and J by 0 bases. The CDR3 here is CASSPSGSNTGELFF. The CDR3 DNA sequence: TGTGCCAGCAGCCCTAGCGGTTCGAACACCGGGGAGCTGTTTTTT.

This clone was seen only a few times. The V and J genes are TRBV23-1 and TRBJ1-5; TRBD1 might be the D (5 bases). Being an ORF, TRBV23-1 has a function that is uncertain. This CDR3 spans 13 amino acids. Trimming left V 1 base short and J 6 bases short, with 7 bases between. As DNA, the CDR3 is TGCGCCAGCAGTCAATTAGGGGCTCAGCCCCAGCATTTT. Its translation is CASSQLGAQPQHF.

The chain is built from TRBV9 and TRBJ1-1; D is uncertain. This CDR3 has 14 amino acids. V was shortened by 1 base and J by 5 bases, with 12 bases between the two germline ends. Germline values: CDR1 SGDLS, CDR2 YYNGEE. The CDR3 is CASSVIGSGTEAFF. The DNA for the CDR3 is TGTGCCAGCAGCGTAATAGGGTCGGGGACTGAAGCTTTCTTT.

This rearrangement joins TRBV10-3 to TRBJ1-1; 9 positions agree with TRBD1. Germline V gene sequence: CDR1 ENHRY, CDR2 SYGVKD. After removal of 7 bases from V and 7 bases from J, the junction contained 7 bases not matched to a gene. This CDR3 has 13 amino acids. CDR3 nucleotide sequence: TGTGCCATCACTCCGGACAGGGGAGGTGAAGCTTTCTTT. This encodes CAITPDRGGEAFF.

The chain is built from TRBV18 and TRBJ2-5; D might be TRBD2 (5 bases). CDR3 size: 14 residues. From germline, CDR1 is KGHSH and CDR2 LQKENI. Trimming took 3 bases from V and 2 from J, leaving 10 bases between them. CDR3 nucleotides: TGTGCCAGCTCACCTCTTGAGGGACAAGAGACCCAGTACTTC. It translates to CASSPLEGQETQYF. The full variable domain, completed using reference TRBV18 and TRBJ2-5, is NAGVMQNPRHLVRRRGQEARLRCSPMKGHSHVYWYRQLPEEGLKFMVYLQKENIIDESGMPKERFSAEFPKEGPSILRIQQVVRGDSAAYFCASSPLEGQETQYFGPGTRLLVL.

The V and J genes are TRBV18 and TRBJ2-7; D possibly corresponds to TRBD2 (6 bases). Trimming pared 0 bases from V and 0 bases from J, leaving 9 bases between. Germline V gives CDR1 KGHSH, CDR2 LQKENI. The CDR3 is made up of 15 amino acids. CDR3 nucleotides: TGTGCCAGCTCACCACCTACGGGGGTCTCCTACGAGCAGTACTTC. It codes for CASSPPTGVSYEQYF.

The chain joins TRBV5-5 to TRBJ2-5; 7 nucleotides agree with TRBD1. V lost 6 bases and J lost 5; bases outside the gene matches: 10. CDR1 is SGHKS and CDR2 is YYEKEE in the germline V gene (reference sequence). This CDR3 spans 14 amino acids. The CDR3 sequence is CASTLTGFGETQYF. The CDR3 coding sequence is TGTGCCAGCACGCTGACAGGGTTCGGTGAGACCCAGTACTTC.

This clone was seen only once. The chain combines TRBV7-8 with TRBJ2-1; possibly TRBD1 for D (6 bases). Germline values: CDR1 SGHVS, CDR2 FQNEAQ. The V and J ends lost 1 base and 0 bases respectively, with 10 bases between them. This CDR3 has 16 amino acids. The CDR3 coding sequence is TGTGCCAGCAGCTTAGGCGGACAGAGCTCCTACAATGAGCAGTTCTTC. Translated: CASSLGGQSSYNEQFF.

The chain carries TRBV2 and TRBJ2-2; the D gene is possibly TRBD2 (6 bases). V was shortened by 6 bases and J by 0 bases, with 14 bases between the two germline ends. The germline V gene has CDR1 SNHLY and CDR2 FYNNEI. This CDR3 region has 16 residues. The CDR3 region has the DNA TGTGCCAGCAGCGGCCGACGGAGGGCGAACACCGGGGAGCTGTTTTTT. It yields the protein CASSGRRRANTGELFF. Looking up the rest from reference TRBV2 and TRBJ2-2 gives the full variable domain: EPEVTQTPSHQVTQMGQEVILRCVPISNHLYFYWYRQILGQKVEFLVSFYNNEISEKSEIFDDQFSVERPDGSNFTLKIRSTKLEDSAMYFCASSGRRRANTGELFFGEGSRLTVL.